The 25 T cell receptor beta chains given below trace back to one sample, sequenced in a study of graft-versus-host responses after intestinal transplantation. Only in-frame clones appear in the TCRdb table, and some are missing; sequencing was by immunoSEQ multiplex PCR. Altogether 90,000 to 150,000 clones are present, around 95% being singletons, with the ten largest covering 3.3%. These receptors have no known antigen. Sequenced material: unstimulated CD8+ T cells sorted from spleen or lymph node cells, taken before intestinal transplant. These receptors all stem from a human donor who received an intestinal transplant.

The V and J genes are TRBV7-2 and TRBJ2-7; D remains unclear. The germline V gene has CDR1 SGHTA and CDR2 FQGNSA. The CDR3 length is 12 residues. Trimming took off 3 bases at V and 6 bases at J, with 9 bases between the two ends. This CDR3 is CASSFSESEQYF. The CDR3 DNA reads TGTGCCAGCAGCTTCTCAGAAAGCGAGCAGTACTTC.

For this clone: An end of the junction does not agree with germline; a read error may underlie this. The chain employs TRBV7-7 and TRBJ2-1, with TRBD2 identical over 9 bases. This CDR3 has 15 residues. CDR1 is SSHAT and CDR2 is FNYEAQ in the germline V gene (reference sequence). In DNA form, the CDR3 reads TGTGCTAGCAGCTTGCGGGAGGGCTCCTACAATGAGCAGTTCTTC. It is translated as CASSLREGSYNEQFF.

The chain carries TRBV6-5 and TRBJ2-5; D might be TRBD1 (6 bases). Germline V gene lookup returns CDR1 MNHEY and CDR2 SVGAGI. This CDR3 region has 13 residues. V lost 6 bases and J 4 bases, leaving 12 bases between the germline ends. CDR3 DNA: TGTGCCAGCAGAGGCAGGGGTGGAGAGACCCAGTACTTC. Translating it yields CASRGRGGETQYF.

The chain's CDR3 is CASSQDSYSGRGNEQFF. CDR3 sequence (DNA): TGCGCCAGCAGCCAAGATTCCTATAGCGGGAGGGGGAATGAGCAGTTCTTC. The J gene is TRBJ2-1, the V gene TRBV4-1; 11 bases fit TRBD2. Trimming at V came to 0 bases and at J to 7 bases, leaving 8 bases not matched to a gene. Germline loops: CDR1 MGHRA, CDR2 YSYEKL. This CDR3 spans 17 amino acids.

V usage is TRBV5-6 and J usage is TRBJ1-3; D is uncertain. CDR1 and CDR2 (germline): SGHDT, YYEEEE. With 0 bases removed from V and 3 bases from J, the gap between germline ends came to 10 bases. The CDR3 length is 15 residues. The CDR3 sequence: CASSLVTGVGNTIYF. DNA for the CDR3: TGTGCCAGCAGCTTGGTTACCGGGGTTGGAAACACCATATATTTT.

The V gene is TRBV30, the J gene TRBJ2-1; D not resolved. Germline lookup yields CDR1 GTSNPN and CDR2 SVGIG (reference sequence). The CDR3 has 12 residues. V was cut by 2 bases and J by 8 bases, with 10 bases left in between. The CDR3 DNA sequence: TGTGCCTGGAGTCTTACGATCCATGAGCAGTTCTTC. Residues: CAWSLTIHEQFF.

The chain links TRBV15 to TRBJ2-7; 8 bases are a match to TRBD1. This CDR3 comprises 13 residues. V lost 6 bases and J lost 1; bases outside the gene matches: 2. Germline CDR1 reads LNHNV; CDR2 reads YYDKDF (reference sequence). The CDR3 DNA reads TGTGCCACCAGACAGGGGGTGTCCTACGAGCAGTACTTC. Protein: CATRQGVSYEQYF.

CDR3 coding DNA: TGTGCCAGCAGTGTCTGGGCTTTTTCTAGCACAGATACGCAGTATTTT. This sequence encodes CASSVWAFSSTDTQYF. The J gene is TRBJ2-3, the V gene TRBV6-1; D unresolved. The CDR3 covers 16 residues. Germline loops: CDR1 MNHNS, CDR2 SASEGT. With 4 bases removed from V and 0 bases from J, the gap between germline ends came to 14 bases.

J is TRBJ2-7 and V is TRBV19, with 8 bases aligning to TRBD1. The CDR3 runs to 14 residues. Germline lookup yields CDR1 LNHDA and CDR2 SQIVND (reference sequence). After removal of 7 bases from V and 0 bases from J, the junction contained 5 bases not matched to a gene. CDR3 sequence: CASTTGASSYEQYF. CDR3 bases: TGTGCCAGTACGACAGGGGCCAGCTCCTACGAGCAGTACTTC.

V is TRBV4-2 and J is TRBJ2-7; 9 nucleotides align to TRBD2. Per germline, CDR1 LGHNA and CDR2 YNFKEQ. CDR3 size: 15 residues. The V segment lost 1 base and the J segment 4 bases; nucleotides outside the gene matches: 5. In DNA form, the CDR3 reads TGTGCCAGCAGCCAAGCTACTAGCGGGTCTTACGAGCAGTACTTC. It translates to CASSQATSGSYEQYF.

V usage is TRBV27 and J usage is TRBJ2-7; a possible D gene is TRBD1 (5 bases). The length of the CDR3 is 13 residues. Germline V CDR1 and CDR2: MNHEY, SMNVEV (reference sequence). The germline V and J ends were trimmed by 4 bases and 1 base, with 8 bases remaining between them. CDR3 loop: CASSSTDSYEQYF. The CDR3 DNA follows: TGTGCCAGCAGTTCGACAGATTCCTACGAGCAGTACTTC.

In DNA form, the CDR3 reads TGCAGCGGTTCTGAGGGGGTCGGTGGAAACACCATATATTTT. Protein: CSGSEGVGGNTIYF. The genes are TRBV29-1 and TRBJ1-3, with a possible D match to TRBD1 (6 bases). With 7 bases removed from V and 3 bases from J, the gap between germline ends came to 16 bases. Germline V gene lookup returns CDR1 SQVTM and CDR2 ANQGSEA. This CDR3 is built from 14 residues.

The V and J genes are TRBV7-8 and TRBJ2-1; D call uncertain. V lost 6 bases and J 6 bases, leaving 12 bases between the germline ends. Looked up from germline, CDR1 is SGHVS and CDR2 is FQNEAQ. The CDR3 consists of 13 residues. The CDR3 here is CASSRETCNEQFF. The CDR3 DNA reads as TGTGCCAGCAGTCGAGAGACCTGCAATGAGCAGTTCTTC.

The rearrangement joins TRBV19 to TRBJ1-5, with D possibly being TRBD1 (5 bases). Trimming removed 6 bases at V and 1 base at J, with 13 bases between. The CDR3 consists of 15 residues. CDR1 is LNHDA and CDR2 is SQIVND in the germline V gene (reference sequence). CDR3 coding DNA: TGTGCCAGTAGCACTGGGTCAGGGAGCAATCAGCCCCAGCATTTT. Translating gives CASSTGSGSNQPQHF.

The chain couples TRBV4-1 to TRBJ2-1; D might be TRBD2 (6 bases). This CDR3 spans 13 amino acids. Germline V CDR1 and CDR2: MGHRA, YSYEKL. V lost 7 bases, J lost 10 bases, and 17 bases lay in between. The DNA of the CDR3 is TGCGCCAGCACTCTCCGGTCGGGAGAAGAGCAGTTCTTC. Protein sequence: CASTLRSGEEQFF.

This chain joins TRBV7-9 and TRBJ2-7; possibly TRBD2 for D (5 bases). V shed 3 bases and J shed 2 bases, with 17 bases lying between them. This CDR3 is built from 16 residues. From germline, CDR1 is SEHNR and CDR2 FQNEAQ (reference sequence). CDR3 amino acids: CASSFASGALPYEQYF. The CDR3 nucleotides read TGTGCCAGCAGCTTCGCGAGCGGAGCTCTCCCCTACGAGCAGTACTTC. The complete variable domain, with remaining parts taken from reference TRBV7-9 and TRBJ2-7, reads DTGVSQNPRHKITKRGQNVTFRCDPISEHNRLYWYRQTLGQGPEFLTYFQNEAQLEKSRLLSDRFSAERPKGSFSTLEIQRTEQGDSAMYLCASSFASGALPYEQYFGPGTRLTVT.

As concerns this clone: At one end the junction does not follow the germline gene, possibly because of a read error. The chain uses TRBV9 and TRBJ2-7; 13 bases are a match to TRBD2. The CDR3 has 14 amino acids. Germline V CDR1 and CDR2: SGDLS, YYNGEE. The CDR3 is CAGSPGLAGDEQYF. For the CDR3, the DNA is TGTGCCGGCAGCCCCGGACTAGCGGGAGACGAGCAGTACTTC.

This clone was recorded only once. The junction differs from germline at one of its ends, possibly a read error. The rearrangement links TRBV10-3 to TRBJ2-2; TRBD1 matches 8 bases. Germline-derived CDR1 and CDR2 are ENHRY and SYGVKD. There are 15 residues in the CDR3. CDR3 sequence: CAFSLDRANTGELFF. The CDR3 DNA reads TGTGCCTTCAGTCTGGACAGGGCTAACACCGGGGAGCTGTTTTTT.

This clone was seen just once. The CDR3 DNA sequence: TGTGCCAGCAGTCCAAAAGCCGTTTTCTCGGGACAGATCTACAATGAGCAGTTCTTC. It is translated as CASSPKAVFSGQIYNEQFF. This rearrangement joins TRBV28 to TRBJ2-1, with 7 nucleotides matching TRBD1. This CDR3 is built from 19 residues. Germline CDR1 reads MDHEN; CDR2 reads SYDVKM. V dropped 5 bases and J dropped 3; count of bases not matched to a gene: 19. Full variable domain (remainder filled in from reference TRBV28 and TRBJ2-1): DVKVTQSSRYLVKRTGEKVFLECVQDMDHENMFWYRQDPGLGLRLIYFSYDVKMKEKGDIPEGYSVSREKKERFSLILESASTNQTSMYLCASSPKAVFSGQIYNEQFFGPGTRLTVL.

The rearrangement uses TRBV28 and TRBJ2-1; possibly TRBD2 for D (5 bases). V lost 3 bases, J lost 3 bases, and 6 bases lay in between. The germline V gene encodes CDR1 MDHEN and CDR2 SYDVKM. The CDR3 runs 13 residues. The CDR3 DNA sequence: TGTGCCAGCAGTTTCGGGAACTACAATGAGCAGTTCTTC. Translating it yields CASSFGNYNEQFF.

The CDR3 nucleotides are TGTGCCAGCAGCTTACCCCGATCAGGCGAAAAACTGTTTTTT. It encodes CASSLPRSGEKLFF. V is TRBV7-3 and J is TRBJ1-4; D not certain. Germline values: CDR1 SGHTA, CDR2 FQGTGA. The CDR3 length is 14 residues. Trimming cost V 2 bases and J 8 bases, with 12 bases left between them.

The chain has TRBV5-4 and TRBJ1-1; 7 bases line up with TRBD1. CDR1 and CDR2 from the germline V gene are SGHNT and YYREEE (reference sequence). Trimming cost V 0 bases and J 1 base; bases outside gene matches: 3. The CDR3 extends over 15 amino acids. CDR3 nucleotide sequence: TGTGCCAGCAGCTTGGCAGAGGGGGCGAACACTGAAGCTTTCTTT. Protein: CASSLAEGANTEAFF.

A single count supports this clone. The chain links TRBV28 to TRBJ2-1; D is perhaps TRBD2 (5 bases). The CDR3 is 13 residues long. Germline CDR1 is MDHEN and CDR2 is SYDVKM. Trimming removed 10 bases from V and 2 bases from J, with 12 bases in between. The CDR3 DNA is TGTGCCACTGGTCCCGGGGCCTACAATGAGCAGTTCTTC. It codes for CATGPGAYNEQFF.

This chain uses TRBV6-1 with TRBJ2-1; D might be TRBD1 (5 bases). Germline V lookup: CDR1 MNHNS, CDR2 SASEGT. CDR3 length equals 16 residues. The V and J ends lost 2 bases and 3 bases respectively, with 14 bases between them. The CDR3 region has the DNA TGTGCCAGCAGTGAATGGAGCAGGGCCTACTACAATGAGCAGTTCTTC. Translating gives CASSEWSRAYYNEQFF.

The chain has TRBV18 and TRBJ2-7; the D is unclear. This CDR3 spans 13 amino acids. Germline CDR1 KGHSH, CDR2 LQKENI. Trimming took 3 bases from V and 3 from J, leaving 9 bases between them. Written as DNA, the CDR3 is TGTGCCAGCTCACCCATGGGCATCTACGAGCAGTACTTC. It yields the protein CASSPMGIYEQYF.